Following are 8 T cell receptor beta chains from one sample sequenced in a study of T cells after yellow fever vaccination. Using its own MiXCR run on the 5' RACE reads, TCRdb lists one record per CDR3 protein. The profile shows 300,000 to 450,000 distinct CDR3 sequences, roughly 6.1% of them singletons. Source: PBMCs, taken 5 days after the yellow fever booster vaccination. These receptors were taken from a man between 25 and 39 years old who received the YFV17D yellow fever vaccine.

The chain employs TRBV12-3 or TRBV12-4 and TRBJ2-7, with TRBD2 as a possible D gene (6 bases). Trimming removed 2 bases at V and 3 bases at J, with 17 bases between. The length of the CDR3 is 16 residues. Written as DNA, the CDR3 is TGTGCCAGCAGTTTATCGGCGGGGAGGTTCGGCTACGAGCAGTACTTC. This sequence encodes CASSLSAGRFGYEQYF.

The genes are TRBV7-2 and TRBJ2-7, with 7 bases that match TRBD1. From germline, CDR1 is SGHTA and CDR2 FQGNSA. This CDR3 comprises 12 residues. DNA for the CDR3: TGTGCTACAGGGGATCACTTCTACGAGCAGTACTTC. Amino acids: CATGDHFYEQYF. The full variable domain, in which reference TRBV7-2 and TRBJ2-7 provide the parts outside the CDR3, is GAGVSQSPSNKVTEKGKDVELRCDPISGHTALYWYRQSLGQGLEFLIYFQGNSAPDKSGLPSDRFSAERTGGSVSTLTIQRTQQEDSAVYLCATGDHFYEQYFGPGTRLTVT.

This clonotype was counted between two and nine times. This chain joins TRBV29-1 and TRBJ2-6; D might be TRBD1 (6 bases). CDR3 length: 14 residues. Deletions cut 8 bases from V and 0 bases from J, with 11 bases between. Looked up from germline, CDR1 is SQVTM and CDR2 is ANQGSEA. The CDR3 DNA sequence: TGCAGCATCGGACAGTCCTCTGGGGCCAACGTCCTGACTTTC. Its translation: CSIGQSSGANVLTF.

Ten or more counts support this clonotype. CDR3 loop: CASSSGLTGIFGKLFF. The CDR3 coding sequence is TGTGCCAGCAGTTCCGGGCTGACAGGGATTTTTGGAAAACTGTTTTTT. The chain combines TRBV12-3 or TRBV12-4 with TRBJ1-4; 7 bases are a match to TRBD1. This CDR3 contains 16 residues. Germline trimming cut 4 bases from V and 10 bases from J; bases unmatched to any gene: 15.

This clonotype was counted many times. V gene TRBV20-1 combines with J gene TRBJ2-3, with TRBD2 matching 10 bases. The J segment lost 4 bases and the V segment lost 3 bases, leaving 7 bases of the junction unmatched. The CDR3 length is 15 residues. The germline gives CDR1 DFQATT, CDR2 SNEGSKA (reference sequence). Written as DNA, the CDR3 is TGCAGTGCTAGTCCAGCGGGAGGGCCCCCAGATACGCAGTATTTT. Translating gives CSASPAGGPPDTQYF.

In its sample, this clonotype was seen a few times. The V gene is TRBV27, the J gene TRBJ2-3; D gene ambiguous. The germline gives CDR1 MNHEY, CDR2 SMNVEV (reference sequence). The CDR3 extends over 14 amino acids. Trimming pared 3 bases from V and 0 bases from J, leaving 7 bases between. The CDR3 DNA reads TGTGCCAGCAGTTTTGTGGATAGCACAGATACGCAGTATTTT. As protein: CASSFVDSTDTQYF.

The rearrangement links TRBV7-2 to TRBJ1-3, with a weak D call TRBD1 (5 bases). CDR3 length: 15 residues. The V and J ends lost 0 bases and 4 bases respectively, with 10 bases between them. The germline CDR1 and CDR2 sequences are SGHTA and FQGNSA. The CDR3 DNA sequence: TGTGCCAGCAGCTTAGCACAGGTCTACGGAAACACCATATATTTT. Translating gives CASSLAQVYGNTIYF. Full variable domain (outside the CDR3, taken from reference TRBV7-2 and TRBJ1-3): GAGVSQSPSNKVTEKGKDVELRCDPISGHTALYWYRQSLGQGLEFLIYFQGNSAPDKSGLPSDRFSAERTGGSVSTLTIQRTQQEDSAVYLCASSLAQVYGNTIYFGEGSWLTVV.

The J gene is TRBJ2-2, the V gene TRBV24-1; TRBD1 matches at 7 bases. This CDR3 is 13 amino acids long. Germline V gives CDR1 KGHDR, CDR2 SFDVKD. J lost 2 bases, V lost 10 bases, and 3 bases had no gene match. The DNA for the CDR3 is TGTGCCACGAGGGGGCTTAACACCGGGGAGCTGTTTTTT. The encoded protein is CATRGLNTGELFF.